This T cell receptor (beta chain) was identified during a study of glioma-infiltrating T cells after dendritic cell vaccination. Study-level information: Treatment, given 2003 to 2012, was autologous tumor lysate-pulsed dendritic cell vaccination.

The CDR3 has 11 amino acids. Per the germline V gene, CDR1 is GTSNPN and CDR2 is SVGIG (reference sequence). Trimming pared 7 bases from V and 4 bases from J, leaving 9 bases between. TCRdb keeps only in-frame clones here, not all; method: immunoSEQ multiplex PCR. In the table there are about 82,000 clones, about 87% of which are singletons. The chain employs TRBV30 and TRBJ2-3; TRBD1 might be the D (5 bases). The TCR sequence derives from a human donor with glioblastoma. The starting material was blood, obtained before dendritic cell vaccination. The CDR3 DNA reads TGTGCCTCCCTACAGGCAGATACGCAGTATTTT. It encodes CASLQADTQYF.